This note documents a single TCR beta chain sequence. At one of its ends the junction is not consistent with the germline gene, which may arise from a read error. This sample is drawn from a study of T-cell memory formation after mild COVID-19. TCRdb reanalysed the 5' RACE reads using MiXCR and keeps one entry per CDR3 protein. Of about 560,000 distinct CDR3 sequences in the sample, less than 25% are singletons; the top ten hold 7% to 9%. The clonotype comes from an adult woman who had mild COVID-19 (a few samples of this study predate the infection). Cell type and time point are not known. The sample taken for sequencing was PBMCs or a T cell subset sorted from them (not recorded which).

CDR3 coding DNA: TGTGCCACCAGTGATTTGTCAGAAGGGATTAATCCACCCCTCCACTTT. This translates into CATSDLSEGINPPLHF. This sequence joins TRBV24-1 and TRBJ1-6, with D unclear. In germline, CDR1 is KGHDR, CDR2 SFDVKD. The CDR3 covers 16 residues.